A single sample gave rise to the 10 T cell receptor beta chains below, sequenced in a study of cytomegalovirus exposure and HLA in healthy donors. The repertoire was sequenced with immunoSEQ multiplex PCR; TCRdb's copy has only in-frame clones and lacks some. Of fewer than 150,000 clones listed, roughly nine tenths were seen once; the top ten hold about 4.4%. Sequencing was carried out using PBMCs. These receptors all come from a man aged 18 to 30 in good health and CMV-seropositive.

V is TRBV10-1 and J is TRBJ2-3, with 7 bases matching TRBD2. Germline CDR1 is WNHNN and CDR2 is SYGVQD (reference sequence). After removal of 10 bases from V and 3 bases from J, the junction contained 13 bases not matched to a gene. The CDR3 spans 15 residues. Here the CDR3 reads CAKLAEVIRTDTQYF. The CDR3 DNA reads TGCGCCAAGCTAGCGGAGGTAATCCGAACAGATACGCAGTATTTT.

This clone appeared a single time. For the CDR3, the DNA is TGTGCCAGCAGTGGGACAGGGGGCAATCAGCCCCAGCATTTT. Protein: CASSGTGGNQPQHF. The chain recombines TRBV2 with TRBJ1-5; 9 bases are shared with TRBD1. J was trimmed by 2 bases and V by 4 bases; bases with no gene match: 0. The CDR3 is 14 amino acids. Germline assignment: CDR1 SNHLY and CDR2 FYNNEI.

In this sample, this clone turned up a few times. The chain links TRBV6-6 to TRBJ1-5; 7 bases line up with TRBD1. This CDR3 is 15 amino acids long. CDR1 and CDR2 (germline): MNHNY, SVGAGI (reference sequence). The trim removed 4 bases at V and 8 bases at J, leaving 11 bases unmatched. CDR3 residues: CASSSGTVYGEPQHF. In DNA form, the CDR3 reads TGTGCCAGCAGTTCCGGGACAGTGTATGGGGAGCCCCAGCATTTT.

J is TRBJ1-5 and V is TRBV7-8, with a tentative D call TRBD1 (6 bases). The CDR3 has 15 amino acids. V lost 4 bases and J 1 base, leaving 11 bases between the germline ends. Germline assignment: CDR1 SGHVS and CDR2 FQNEAQ. The CDR3 spells CASSSQGLSNQPQHF. The CDR3 DNA follows: TGTGCCAGCAGCTCCCAGGGGCTCAGCAATCAGCCCCAGCATTTT.

The genes are TRBV27 and TRBJ2-7; possibly TRBD1 for D (6 bases). The ends were cut back, 10 bases at V and 3 bases at J, with 19 bases in the middle. This CDR3 has 14 residues. Germline V gives CDR1 MNHEY, CDR2 SMNVEV (reference sequence). The CDR3 loop is CATSLQGLIYEQYF. The CDR3 DNA sequence: TGTGCCACCTCGCTGCAGGGGTTAATCTACGAGCAGTACTTC.

The rearrangement joins TRBV4-1 to TRBJ1-3, with TRBD1 as a possible D gene (5 bases). From germline, CDR1 is MGHRA and CDR2 YSYEKL. The CDR3 contains 16 residues. Between the trimmed V and J ends, which lost 1 base and 7 bases, there was a span of 17 bases. The CDR3 nucleotides are TGCGCCAGCAGCCAAGTGGGCAGGGAAAGTTATAACACCATATATTTT. This encodes CASSQVGRESYNTIYF.

As DNA, the CDR3 is TGTGCCAGCAGTTTAATCGTGGCACAGGGGGCCACAGATACGCAGTATTTT. It encodes CASSLIVAQGATDTQYF. The J gene is TRBJ2-3, the V gene TRBV27; 9 nucleotides agree with TRBD1. This CDR3 spans 17 amino acids. Losses at the gene ends were 2 bases for V and 2 bases for J; bases not matched to a gene: 8. Germline CDR1 and CDR2: MNHEY and SMNVEV (reference sequence).

The rearrangement joins TRBV11-2 to TRBJ2-3; no clear D gene. CDR3 size: 14 residues. Trimming stripped 2 bases from V and 2 bases from J, with 8 bases between. CDR1 SGHAT and CDR2 FQNNGV come from the germline V gene. CDR3 sequence reads: CASSLSGDTDTQYF. CDR3 DNA sequence: TGTGCCAGCAGCTTATCAGGCGACACAGATACGCAGTATTTT.

This clone was detected once. This sequence joins TRBV4-1 and TRBJ2-2; a possible D gene is TRBD1 (6 bases). Trimming pared 1 base from V and 8 bases from J, leaving 17 bases between. Germline-derived CDR1 and CDR2 are MGHRA and YSYEKL. The CDR3 covers 16 residues. CDR3 residues: CASSQGSIGGQGELFF. CDR3 coding DNA: TGCGCCAGCAGCCAAGGAAGTATCGGAGGACAGGGGGAGCTGTTTTTT.

The chain couples TRBV7-2 to TRBJ2-7; D is possibly TRBD1 (5 bases). V shed 4 bases and J shed 0 bases, with 16 bases lying between them. CDR3 length equals 16 residues. In germline, CDR1 is SGHTA, CDR2 FQGNSA. The DNA for the CDR3 is TGTGCCAGCAGCTATAGATCAGGGCGACCCTCCTACGAGCAGTACTTC. This sequence encodes CASSYRSGRPSYEQYF.